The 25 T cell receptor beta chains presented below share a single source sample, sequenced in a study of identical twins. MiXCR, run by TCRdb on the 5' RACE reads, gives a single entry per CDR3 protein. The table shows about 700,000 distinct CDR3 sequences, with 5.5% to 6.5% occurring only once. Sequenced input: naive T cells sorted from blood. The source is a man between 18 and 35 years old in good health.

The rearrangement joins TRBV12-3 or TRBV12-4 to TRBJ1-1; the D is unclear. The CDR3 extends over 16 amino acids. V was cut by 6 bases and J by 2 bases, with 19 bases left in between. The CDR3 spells CASSPGVGLGNTEAFF. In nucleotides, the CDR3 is TGTGCCAGCAGCCCCGGCGTGGGGTTGGGAAACACTGAAGCTTTCTTT.

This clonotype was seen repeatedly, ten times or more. The CDR3 loop reads CASSPESSYEQYF. The CDR3 coding sequence is TGTGCCAGCAGCCCGGAGAGCTCCTACGAGCAGTACTTC. The J gene is TRBJ2-7, the V gene TRBV7-9, with D hard to call. CDR3 length equals 13 residues. V was shortened by 5 bases and J by 0 bases, with 8 bases between the two germline ends. From germline, CDR1 is SEHNR and CDR2 FQNEAQ (reference sequence).

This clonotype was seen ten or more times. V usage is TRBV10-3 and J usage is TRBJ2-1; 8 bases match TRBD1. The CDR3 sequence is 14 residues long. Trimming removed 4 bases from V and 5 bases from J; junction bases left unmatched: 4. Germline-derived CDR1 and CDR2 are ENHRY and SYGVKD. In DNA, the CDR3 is TGTGCCATCAGTGTGGACAGGGTCAACAATGAGCAGTTCTTC. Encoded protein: CAISVDRVNNEQFF.

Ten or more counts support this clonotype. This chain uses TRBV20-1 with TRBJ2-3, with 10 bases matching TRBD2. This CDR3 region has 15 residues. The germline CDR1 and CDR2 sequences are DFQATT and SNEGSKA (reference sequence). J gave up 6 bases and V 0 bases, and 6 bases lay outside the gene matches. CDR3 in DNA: TGCAGTGCTAGAGATCCAGCGGGAGGGCCCGATACGCAGTATTTT. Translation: CSARDPAGGPDTQYF.

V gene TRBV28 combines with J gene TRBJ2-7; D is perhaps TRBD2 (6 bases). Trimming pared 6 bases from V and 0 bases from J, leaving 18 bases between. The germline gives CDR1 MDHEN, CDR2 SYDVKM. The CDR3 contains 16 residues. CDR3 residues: CASSPIGGSSSYEQYF. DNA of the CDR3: TGTGCCAGCAGCCCCATTGGGGGGTCGAGCTCCTACGAGCAGTACTTC.

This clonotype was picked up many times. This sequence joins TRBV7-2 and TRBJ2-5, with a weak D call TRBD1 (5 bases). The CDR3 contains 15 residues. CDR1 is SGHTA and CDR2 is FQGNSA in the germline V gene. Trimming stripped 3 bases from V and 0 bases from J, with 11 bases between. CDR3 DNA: TGTGCCAGCAGCTTGGTAAAGGGGTACCAAGAGACCCAGTACTTC. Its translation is CASSLVKGYQETQYF.

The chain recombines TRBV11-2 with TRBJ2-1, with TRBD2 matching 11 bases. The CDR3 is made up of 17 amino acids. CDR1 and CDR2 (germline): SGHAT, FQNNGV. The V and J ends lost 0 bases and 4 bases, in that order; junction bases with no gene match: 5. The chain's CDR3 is CASSLDRTSGYYNEQFF. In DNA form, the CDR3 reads TGTGCCAGCAGCTTAGATCGGACTAGCGGGTATTACAATGAGCAGTTCTTC.

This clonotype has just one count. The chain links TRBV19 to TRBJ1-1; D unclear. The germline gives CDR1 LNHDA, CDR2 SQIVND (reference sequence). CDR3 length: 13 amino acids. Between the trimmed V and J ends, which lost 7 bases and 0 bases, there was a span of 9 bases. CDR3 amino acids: CASIGPLNTEAFF. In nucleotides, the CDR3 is TGTGCCAGTATAGGGCCGCTGAACACTGAAGCTTTCTTT.

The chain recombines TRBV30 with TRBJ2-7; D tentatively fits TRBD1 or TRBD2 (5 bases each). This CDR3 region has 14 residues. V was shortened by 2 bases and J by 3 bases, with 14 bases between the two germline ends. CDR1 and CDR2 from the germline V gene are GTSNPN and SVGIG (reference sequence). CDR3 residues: CAWSSLGRFYEQYF. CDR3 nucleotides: TGTGCCTGGAGTTCCCTGGGACGGTTCTACGAGCAGTACTTC.

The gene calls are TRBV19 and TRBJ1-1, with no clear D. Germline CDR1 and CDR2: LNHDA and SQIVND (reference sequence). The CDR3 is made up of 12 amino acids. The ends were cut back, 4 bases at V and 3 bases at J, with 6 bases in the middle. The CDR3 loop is CASSSLDTEAFF. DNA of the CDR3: TGTGCCAGTAGTAGTTTGGACACTGAAGCTTTCTTT.

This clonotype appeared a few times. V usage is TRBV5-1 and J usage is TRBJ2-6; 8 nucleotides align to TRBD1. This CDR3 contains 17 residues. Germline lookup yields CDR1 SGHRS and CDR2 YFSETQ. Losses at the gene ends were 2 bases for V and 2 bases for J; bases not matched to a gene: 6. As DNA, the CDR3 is TGCGCCAGCAGCTTCGGCAGGGGGCTCCCTGGGGCCAACGTCCTGACTTTC. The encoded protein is CASSFGRGLPGANVLTF. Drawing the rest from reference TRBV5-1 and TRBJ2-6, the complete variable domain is KAGVTQTPRYLIKTRGQQVTLSCSPISGHRSVSWYQQTPGQGLQFLFEYFSETQRNKGNFPGRFSGRQFSNSRSEMNVSTLELGDSALYLCASSFGRGLPGANVLTFGAGSRLTVL.

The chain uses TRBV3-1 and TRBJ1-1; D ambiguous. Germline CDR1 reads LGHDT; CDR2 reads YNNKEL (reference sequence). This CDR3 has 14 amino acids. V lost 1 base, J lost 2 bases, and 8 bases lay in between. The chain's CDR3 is CASSQGYVNTEAFF. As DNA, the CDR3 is TGTGCCAGCAGCCAAGGGTATGTTAACACTGAAGCTTTCTTT.

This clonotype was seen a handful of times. CDR3 coding DNA: TGTGCCAGCAGTGATTCGGGACGGCCAGGGCAGTACGTC. Translation gives CASSDSGRPGQYV. The chain couples TRBV2 to TRBJ2-7, with D perhaps TRBD1 or TRBD2 (5 bases each). Trimming shortened V by 3 bases and J by 9 bases, and 15 bases separated the two germline ends. This CDR3 has 13 residues. CDR1 SNHLY and CDR2 FYNNEI come from the germline V gene.

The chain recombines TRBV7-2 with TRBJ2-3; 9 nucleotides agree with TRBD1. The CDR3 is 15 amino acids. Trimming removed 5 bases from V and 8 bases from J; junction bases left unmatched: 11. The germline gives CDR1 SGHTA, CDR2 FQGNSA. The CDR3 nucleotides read TGTGCCAGCAGCCGGACAGGGGATCAACTGGGTACGCAGTATTTT. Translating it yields CASSRTGDQLGTQYF.

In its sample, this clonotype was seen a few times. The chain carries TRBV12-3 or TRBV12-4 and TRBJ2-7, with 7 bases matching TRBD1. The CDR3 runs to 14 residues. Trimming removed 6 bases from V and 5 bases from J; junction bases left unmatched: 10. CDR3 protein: CASSKRDREDEQYF. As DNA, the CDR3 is TGTGCCAGCAGCAAACGGGACAGAGAAGACGAGCAGTACTTC.

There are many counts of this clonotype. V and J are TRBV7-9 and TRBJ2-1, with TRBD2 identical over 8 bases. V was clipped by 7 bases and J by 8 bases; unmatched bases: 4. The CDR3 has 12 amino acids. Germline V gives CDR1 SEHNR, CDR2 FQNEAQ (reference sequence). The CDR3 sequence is CASNREGDEQFF. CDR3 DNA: TGTGCCAGCAACCGGGAGGGGGATGAGCAGTTCTTC.

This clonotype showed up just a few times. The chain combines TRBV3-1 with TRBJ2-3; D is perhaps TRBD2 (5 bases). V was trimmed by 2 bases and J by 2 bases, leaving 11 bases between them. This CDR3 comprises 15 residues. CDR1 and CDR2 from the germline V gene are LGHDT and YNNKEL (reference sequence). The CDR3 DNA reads TGTGCCAGCAGCCAAATCAGCGGCCTCACAGATACGCAGTATTTT. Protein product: CASSQISGLTDTQYF.

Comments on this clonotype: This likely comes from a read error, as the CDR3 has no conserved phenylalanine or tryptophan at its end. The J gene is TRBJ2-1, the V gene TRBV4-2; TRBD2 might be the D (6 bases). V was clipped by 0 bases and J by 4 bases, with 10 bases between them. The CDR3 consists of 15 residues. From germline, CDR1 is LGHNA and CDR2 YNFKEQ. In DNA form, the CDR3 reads TGTGCCAGCAGCCAAGAGGCTAGCGTATACAATGAGCAGTTCTGC. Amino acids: CASSQEASVYNEQFC.

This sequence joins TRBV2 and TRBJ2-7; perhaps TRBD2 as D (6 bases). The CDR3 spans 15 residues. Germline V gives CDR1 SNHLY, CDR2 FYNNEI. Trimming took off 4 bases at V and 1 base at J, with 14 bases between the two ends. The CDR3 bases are TGTGCCAGCAGTGCCGTAACGGGAGAGTCCTACGAGCAGTACGTC. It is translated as CASSAVTGESYEQYV.

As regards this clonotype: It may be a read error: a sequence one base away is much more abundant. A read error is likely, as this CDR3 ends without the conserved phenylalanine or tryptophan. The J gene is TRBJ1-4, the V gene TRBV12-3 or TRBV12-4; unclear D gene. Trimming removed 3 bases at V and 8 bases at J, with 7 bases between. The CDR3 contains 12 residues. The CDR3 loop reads CASSLGYEKLFI. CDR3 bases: TGTGCCAGCAGTTTGGGTTACGAAAAACTGTTTATT.

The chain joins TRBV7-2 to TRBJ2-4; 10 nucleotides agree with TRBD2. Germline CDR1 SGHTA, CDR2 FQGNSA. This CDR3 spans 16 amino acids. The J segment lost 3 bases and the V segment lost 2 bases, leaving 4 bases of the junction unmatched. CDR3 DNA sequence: TGTGCCAGCAGCTTATTGCTAGCGGGGGTCAAAAACATTCAGTACTTC. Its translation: CASSLLLAGVKNIQYF.

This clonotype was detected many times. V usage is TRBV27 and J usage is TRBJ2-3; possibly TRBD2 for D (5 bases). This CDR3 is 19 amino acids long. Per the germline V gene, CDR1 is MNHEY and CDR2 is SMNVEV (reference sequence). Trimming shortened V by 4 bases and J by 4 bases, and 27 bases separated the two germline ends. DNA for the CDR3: TGTGCCAGCAGTTCATCCCTAGCCCCAACAAACCCCCATGCAGATACGCAGTATTTT. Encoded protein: CASSSSLAPTNPHADTQYF.

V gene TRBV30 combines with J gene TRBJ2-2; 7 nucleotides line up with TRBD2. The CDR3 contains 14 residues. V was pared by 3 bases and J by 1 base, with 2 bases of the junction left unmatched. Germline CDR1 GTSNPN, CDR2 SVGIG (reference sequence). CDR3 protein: CAWRREVNTGELFF. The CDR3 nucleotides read TGTGCCTGGAGACGGGAGGTGAACACCGGGGAGCTGTTTTTT.

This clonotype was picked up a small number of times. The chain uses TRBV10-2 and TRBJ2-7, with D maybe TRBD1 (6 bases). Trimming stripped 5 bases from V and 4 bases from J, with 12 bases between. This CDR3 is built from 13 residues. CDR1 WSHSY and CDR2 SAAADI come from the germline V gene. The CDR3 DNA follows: TGCGCCAGCAGTAATACCCAGGGGTACGAGCAGTACGTC. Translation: CASSNTQGYEQYV.

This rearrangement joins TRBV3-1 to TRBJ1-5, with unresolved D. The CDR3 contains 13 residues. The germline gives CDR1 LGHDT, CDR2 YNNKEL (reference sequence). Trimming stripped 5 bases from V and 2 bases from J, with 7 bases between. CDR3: CASSKRGNQPQHF. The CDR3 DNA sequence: TGTGCCAGCAGCAAACGGGGCAATCAGCCCCAGCATTTT.